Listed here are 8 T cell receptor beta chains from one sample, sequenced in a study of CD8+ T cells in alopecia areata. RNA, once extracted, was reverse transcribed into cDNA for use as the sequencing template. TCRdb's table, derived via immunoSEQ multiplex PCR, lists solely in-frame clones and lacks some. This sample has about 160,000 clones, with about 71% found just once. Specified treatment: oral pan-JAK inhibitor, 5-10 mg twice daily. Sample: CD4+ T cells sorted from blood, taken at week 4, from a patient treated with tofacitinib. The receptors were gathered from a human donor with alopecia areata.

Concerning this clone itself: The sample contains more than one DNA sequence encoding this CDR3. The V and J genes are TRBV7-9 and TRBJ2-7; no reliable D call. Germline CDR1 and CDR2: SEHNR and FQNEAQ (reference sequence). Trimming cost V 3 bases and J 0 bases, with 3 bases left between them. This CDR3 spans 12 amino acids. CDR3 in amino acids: CASSFVSYEQYF. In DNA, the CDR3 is TGTGCCAGCAGCTTCGTCTCCTACGAGCAGTACTTC.

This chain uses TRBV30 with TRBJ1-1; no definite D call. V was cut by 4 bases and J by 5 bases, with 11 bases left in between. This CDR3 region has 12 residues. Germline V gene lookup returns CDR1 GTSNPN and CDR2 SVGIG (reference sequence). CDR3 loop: CAWKRGGTEAFF. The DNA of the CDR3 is TGTGCCTGGAAGAGAGGAGGGACTGAAGCTTTCTTT.

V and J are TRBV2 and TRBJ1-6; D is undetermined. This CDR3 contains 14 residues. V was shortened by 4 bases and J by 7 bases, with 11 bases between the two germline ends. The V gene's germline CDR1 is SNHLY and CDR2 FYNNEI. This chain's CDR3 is CASSVYQTNSPLHF. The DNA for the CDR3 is TGTGCCAGCAGTGTATACCAGACGAATTCACCCCTCCACTTT.

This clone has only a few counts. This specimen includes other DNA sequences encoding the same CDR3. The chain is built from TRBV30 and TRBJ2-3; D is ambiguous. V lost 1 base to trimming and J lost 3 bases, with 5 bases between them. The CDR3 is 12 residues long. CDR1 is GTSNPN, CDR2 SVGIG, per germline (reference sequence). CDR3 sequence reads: CAWSGGTDTQYF. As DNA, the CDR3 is TGTGCCTGGAGTGGGGGAACAGATACGCAGTATTTT.

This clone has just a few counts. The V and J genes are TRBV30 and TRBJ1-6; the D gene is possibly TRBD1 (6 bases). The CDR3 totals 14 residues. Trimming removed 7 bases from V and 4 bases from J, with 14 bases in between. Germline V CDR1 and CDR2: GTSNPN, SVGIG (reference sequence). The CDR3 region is CAFHVGGYNSPLHF. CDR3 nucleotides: TGTGCCTTTCATGTAGGGGGGTATAATTCACCCCTCCACTTT.

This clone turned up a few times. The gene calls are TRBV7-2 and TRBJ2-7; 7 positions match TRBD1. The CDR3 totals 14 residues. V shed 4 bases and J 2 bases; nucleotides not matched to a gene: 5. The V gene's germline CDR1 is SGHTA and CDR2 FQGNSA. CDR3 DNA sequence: TGTGCCAGCAGCTCCAGACAGGGAGCCTACGAGCAGTACTTC. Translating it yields CASSSRQGAYEQYF.

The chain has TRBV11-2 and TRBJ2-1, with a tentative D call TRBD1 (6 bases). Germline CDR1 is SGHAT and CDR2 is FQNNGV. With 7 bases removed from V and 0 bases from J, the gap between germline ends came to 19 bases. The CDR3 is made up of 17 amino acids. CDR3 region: CASTRGSGQSSYNEQFF. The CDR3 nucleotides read TGTGCCAGCACCCGGGGAAGCGGACAGAGCTCCTACAATGAGCAGTTCTTC.

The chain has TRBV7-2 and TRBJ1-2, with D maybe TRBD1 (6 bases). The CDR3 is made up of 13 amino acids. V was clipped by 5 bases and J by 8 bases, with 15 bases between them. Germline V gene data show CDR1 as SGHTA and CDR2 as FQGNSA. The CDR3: CASSVTGLGGYTF. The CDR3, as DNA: TGTGCCAGCAGCGTGACAGGTTTGGGAGGCTACACCTTC.